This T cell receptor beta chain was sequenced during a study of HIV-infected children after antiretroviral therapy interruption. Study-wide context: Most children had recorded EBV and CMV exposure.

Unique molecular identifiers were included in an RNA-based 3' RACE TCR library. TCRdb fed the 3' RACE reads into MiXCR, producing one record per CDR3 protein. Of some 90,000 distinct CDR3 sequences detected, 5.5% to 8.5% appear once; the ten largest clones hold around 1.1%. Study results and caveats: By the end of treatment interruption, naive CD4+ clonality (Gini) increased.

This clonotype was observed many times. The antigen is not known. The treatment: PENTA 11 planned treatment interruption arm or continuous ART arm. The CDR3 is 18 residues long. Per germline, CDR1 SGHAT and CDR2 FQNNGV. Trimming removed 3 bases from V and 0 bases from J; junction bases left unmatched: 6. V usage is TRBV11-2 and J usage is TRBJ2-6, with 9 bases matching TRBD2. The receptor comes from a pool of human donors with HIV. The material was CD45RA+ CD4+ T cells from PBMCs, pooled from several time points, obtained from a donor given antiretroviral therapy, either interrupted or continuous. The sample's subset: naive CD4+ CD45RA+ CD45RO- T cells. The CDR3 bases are TGTGCCAGCAGCTTCACTAGCGGGTCCAACTCTGGGGCCAACGTCCTGACTTTC. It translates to CASSFTSGSNSGANVLTF.